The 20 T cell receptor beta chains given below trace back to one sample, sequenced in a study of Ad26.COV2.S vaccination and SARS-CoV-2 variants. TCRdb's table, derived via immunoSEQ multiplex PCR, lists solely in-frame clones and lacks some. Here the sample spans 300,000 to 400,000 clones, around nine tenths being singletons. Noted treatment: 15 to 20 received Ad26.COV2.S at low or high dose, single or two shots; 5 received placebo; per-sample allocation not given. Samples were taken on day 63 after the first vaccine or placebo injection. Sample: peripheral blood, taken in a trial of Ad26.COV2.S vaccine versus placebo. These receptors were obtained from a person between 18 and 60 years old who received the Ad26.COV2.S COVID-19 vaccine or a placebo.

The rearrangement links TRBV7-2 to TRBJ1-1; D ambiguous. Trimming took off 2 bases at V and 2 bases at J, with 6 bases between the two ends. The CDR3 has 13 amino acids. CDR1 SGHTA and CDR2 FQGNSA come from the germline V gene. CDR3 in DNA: TGTGCCAGCAGCTTACAGGCAAACACTGAAGCTTTCTTT. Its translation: CASSLQANTEAFF.

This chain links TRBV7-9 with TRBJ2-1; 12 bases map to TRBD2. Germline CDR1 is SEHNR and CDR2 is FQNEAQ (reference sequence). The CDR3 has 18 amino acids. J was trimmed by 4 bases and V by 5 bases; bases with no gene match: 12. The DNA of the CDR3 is TGTGCCAGCAGCCCGAAGGTCGCTAGCGGGAGGGCTTACAATGAGCAGTTCTTC. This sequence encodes CASSPKVASGRAYNEQFF.

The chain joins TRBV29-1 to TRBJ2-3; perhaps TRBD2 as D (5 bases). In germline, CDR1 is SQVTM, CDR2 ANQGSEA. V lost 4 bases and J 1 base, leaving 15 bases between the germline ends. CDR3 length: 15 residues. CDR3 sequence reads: CSVGPRTGGTDTQYF. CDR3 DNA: TGCAGCGTTGGCCCCCGGACCGGGGGCACAGATACGCAGTATTTT.

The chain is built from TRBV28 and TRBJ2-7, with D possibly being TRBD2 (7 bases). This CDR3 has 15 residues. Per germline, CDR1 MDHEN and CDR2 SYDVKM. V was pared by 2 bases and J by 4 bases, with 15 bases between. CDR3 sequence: CASSLGGGSIYEQYF. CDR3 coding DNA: TGTGCCAGCAGTTTAGGGGGCGGGAGTATATACGAGCAGTACTTC.

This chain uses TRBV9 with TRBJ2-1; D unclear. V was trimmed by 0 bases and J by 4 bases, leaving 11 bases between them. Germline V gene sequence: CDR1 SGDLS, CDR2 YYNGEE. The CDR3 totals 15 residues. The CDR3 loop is CASSVAGWSYNEQFF. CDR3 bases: TGTGCCAGCAGCGTAGCGGGCTGGTCGTACAATGAGCAGTTCTTC.

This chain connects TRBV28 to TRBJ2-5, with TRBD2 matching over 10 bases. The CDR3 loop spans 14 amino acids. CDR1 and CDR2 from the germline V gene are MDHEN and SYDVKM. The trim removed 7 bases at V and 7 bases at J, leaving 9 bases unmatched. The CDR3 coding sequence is TGTGCCAGCACTTTGAGCGGGAGGGCTTCGACCCAGTACTTC. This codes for CASTLSGRASTQYF.

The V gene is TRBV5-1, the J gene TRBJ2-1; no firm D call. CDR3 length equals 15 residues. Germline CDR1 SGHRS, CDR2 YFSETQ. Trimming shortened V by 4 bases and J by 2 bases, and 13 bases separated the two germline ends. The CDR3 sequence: CASSLNFRPYNEQFF. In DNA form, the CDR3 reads TGCGCCAGCAGCCTCAACTTTCGGCCCTACAATGAGCAGTTCTTC.

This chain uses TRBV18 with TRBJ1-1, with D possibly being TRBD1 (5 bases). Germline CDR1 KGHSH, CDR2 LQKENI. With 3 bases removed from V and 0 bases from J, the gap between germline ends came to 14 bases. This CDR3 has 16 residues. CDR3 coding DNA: TGTGCCAGCTCACCGAAATCCGGGGGACTGAACACTGAAGCTTTCTTT. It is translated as CASSPKSGGLNTEAFF.

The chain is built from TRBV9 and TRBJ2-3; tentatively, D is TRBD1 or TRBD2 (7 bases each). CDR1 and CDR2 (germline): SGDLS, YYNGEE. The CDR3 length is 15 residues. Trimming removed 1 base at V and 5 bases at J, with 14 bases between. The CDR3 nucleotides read TGTGCCAGCAGCGTATCAGGGGGGGACGGAGATACGCAGTATTTT. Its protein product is CASSVSGGDGDTQYF. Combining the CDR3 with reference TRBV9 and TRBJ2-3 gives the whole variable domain DSGVTQTPKHLITATGQRVTLRCSPRSGDLSVYWYQQSLDQGLQFLIQYYNGEERAKGNILERFSAQQFPDLHSELNLSSLELGDSALYFCASSVSGGDGDTQYFGPGTRLTVL.

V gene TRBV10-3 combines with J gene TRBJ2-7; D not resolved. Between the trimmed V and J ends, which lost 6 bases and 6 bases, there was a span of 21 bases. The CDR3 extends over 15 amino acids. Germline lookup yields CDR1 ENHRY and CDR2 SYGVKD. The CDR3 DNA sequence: TGTGCCATCAGCTACAATCCCTACGAAAGGTCCGAGCAGTACTTC. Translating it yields CAISYNPYERSEQYF.

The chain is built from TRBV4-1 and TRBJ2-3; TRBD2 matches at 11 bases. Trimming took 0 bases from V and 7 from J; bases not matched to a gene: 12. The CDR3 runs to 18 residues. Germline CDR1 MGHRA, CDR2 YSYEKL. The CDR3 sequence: CASSQELASGRSANTQYF. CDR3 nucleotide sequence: TGCGCCAGCAGCCAAGAATTGGCTAGCGGGAGGAGTGCGAATACGCAGTATTTT.

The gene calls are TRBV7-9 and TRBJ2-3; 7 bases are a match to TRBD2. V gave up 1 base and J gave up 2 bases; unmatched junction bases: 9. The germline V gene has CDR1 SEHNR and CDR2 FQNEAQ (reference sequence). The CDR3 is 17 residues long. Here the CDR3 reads CASSLVGLAEITDTQYF. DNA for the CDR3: TGTGCCAGCAGCTTAGTCGGGCTAGCGGAGATCACAGATACGCAGTATTTT. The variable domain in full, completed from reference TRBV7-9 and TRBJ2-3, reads DTGVSQNPRHKITKRGQNVTFRCDPISEHNRLYWYRQTLGQGPEFLTYFQNEAQLEKSRLLSDRFSAERPKGSFSTLEIQRTEQGDSAMYLCASSLVGLAEITDTQYFGPGTRLTVL.

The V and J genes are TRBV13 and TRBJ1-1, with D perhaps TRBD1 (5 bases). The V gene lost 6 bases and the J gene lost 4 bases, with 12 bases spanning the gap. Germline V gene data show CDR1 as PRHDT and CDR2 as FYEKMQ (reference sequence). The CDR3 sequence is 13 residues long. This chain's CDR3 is CASRRGVGTEAFF. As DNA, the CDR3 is TGTGCCAGCAGACGGGGGGTGGGCACTGAAGCTTTCTTT.

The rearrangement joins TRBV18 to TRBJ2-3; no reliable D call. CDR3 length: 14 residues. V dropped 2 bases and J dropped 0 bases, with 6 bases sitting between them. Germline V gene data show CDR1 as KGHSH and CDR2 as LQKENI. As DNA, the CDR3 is TGTGCCAGCTCACCAGCCAGGAGCACAGATACGCAGTATTTT. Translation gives CASSPARSTDTQYF.

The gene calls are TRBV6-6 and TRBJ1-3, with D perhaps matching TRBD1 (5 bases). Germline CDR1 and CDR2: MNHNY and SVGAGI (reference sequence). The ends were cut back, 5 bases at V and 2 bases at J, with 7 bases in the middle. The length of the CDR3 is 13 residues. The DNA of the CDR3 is TGTGCCAGCAGTCGGGGGACTGGAAACACCATATATTTT. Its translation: CASSRGTGNTIYF.

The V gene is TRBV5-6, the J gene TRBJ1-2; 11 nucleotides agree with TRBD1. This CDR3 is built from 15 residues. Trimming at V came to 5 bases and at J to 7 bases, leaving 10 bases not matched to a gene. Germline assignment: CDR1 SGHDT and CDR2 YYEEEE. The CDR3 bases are TGTGCCAGCAGTTATTGGACAGGGGGCGCGGGTGGCTACACCTTC. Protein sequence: CASSYWTGGAGGYTF.

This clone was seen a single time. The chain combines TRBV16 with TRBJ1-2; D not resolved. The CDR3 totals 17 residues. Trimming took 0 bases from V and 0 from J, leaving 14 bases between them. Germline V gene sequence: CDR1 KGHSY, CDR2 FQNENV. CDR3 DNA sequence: TGTGCCAGCAGCCAATCCACAGTGGCATCTTCTAACTATGGCTACACCTTC. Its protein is CASSQSTVASSNYGYTF.

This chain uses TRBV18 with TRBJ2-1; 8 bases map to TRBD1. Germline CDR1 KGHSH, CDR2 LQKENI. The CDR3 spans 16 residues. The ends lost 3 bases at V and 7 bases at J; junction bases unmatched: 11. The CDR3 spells CASSPLGQGALNEQFF. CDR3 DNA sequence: TGTGCCAGCTCACCCCTCGGACAGGGTGCTTTGAATGAGCAGTTCTTC. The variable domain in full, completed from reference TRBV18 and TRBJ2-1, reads NAGVMQNPRHLVRRRGQEARLRCSPMKGHSHVYWYRQLPEEGLKFMVYLQKENIIDESGMPKERFSAEFPKEGPSILRIQQVVRGDSAAYFCASSPLGQGALNEQFFGPGTRLTVL.

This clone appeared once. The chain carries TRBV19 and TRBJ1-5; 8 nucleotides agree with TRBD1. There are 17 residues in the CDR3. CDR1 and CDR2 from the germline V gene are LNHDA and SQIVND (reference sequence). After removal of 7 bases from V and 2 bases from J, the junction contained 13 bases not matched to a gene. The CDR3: CASKIGGPDRGNQPQHF. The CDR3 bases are TGTGCCAGTAAAATTGGGGGCCCGGACAGGGGCAATCAGCCCCAGCATTTT.

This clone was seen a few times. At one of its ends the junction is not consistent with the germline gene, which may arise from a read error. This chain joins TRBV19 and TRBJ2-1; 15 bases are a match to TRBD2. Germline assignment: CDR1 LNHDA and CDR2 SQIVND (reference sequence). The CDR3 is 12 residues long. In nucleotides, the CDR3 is TGTGCCAGTTCCGGACTAGCGGGAGGGCCGCTCTTC. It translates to CASSGLAGGPLF.